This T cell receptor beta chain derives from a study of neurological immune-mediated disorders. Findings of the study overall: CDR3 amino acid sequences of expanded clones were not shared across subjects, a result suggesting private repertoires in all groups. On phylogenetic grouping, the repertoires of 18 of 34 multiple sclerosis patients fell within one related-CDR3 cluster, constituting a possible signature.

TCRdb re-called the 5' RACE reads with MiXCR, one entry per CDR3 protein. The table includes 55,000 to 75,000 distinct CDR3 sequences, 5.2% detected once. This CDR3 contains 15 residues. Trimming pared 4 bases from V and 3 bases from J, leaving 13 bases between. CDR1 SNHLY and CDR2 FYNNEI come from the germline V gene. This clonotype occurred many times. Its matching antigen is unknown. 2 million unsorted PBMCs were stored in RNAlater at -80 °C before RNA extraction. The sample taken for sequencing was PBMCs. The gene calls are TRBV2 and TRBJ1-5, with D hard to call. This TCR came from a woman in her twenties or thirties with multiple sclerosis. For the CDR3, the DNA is TGTGCCAGCAGTGGAGGTGCCCTTTCCAATCAGCCCCAGCATTTT. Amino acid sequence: CASSGGALSNQPQHF.